This T cell receptor (beta chain) was sequenced for a study of neoadjuvant anti-PD-1 for oral cavity cancer. The method was immunoSEQ multiplex PCR; TCRdb's version includes in-frame clones alone and lacks a portion of them. This sample has 4,500 to 5,000 clones; 58% occur once, and the top ten carry about 7.8%. Of note for this clone: The antigen is unknown.

CDR3 size: 13 residues. Trimming left V 6 bases short and J 0 bases short, with 6 bases between. Germline CDR1 and CDR2: MRHNA and SNTAGT. Notes on the study in general: Treg/Th17 ratio rose with pretreatment blood and fell with post-treatment tumor TCRbeta clonality.

This receptor was obtained from a person between 40 and 85 years old with oral cavity squamous cell carcinoma. The V call is TRBV6-4, the J call TRBJ1-5; D not certain. The sample was tumor tissue, taken before nivolumab (anti-PD-1) treatment. For the CDR3, the DNA is TGTGCCAGCAGCTCCGATAGCAATCAGCCCCAGCATTTT. Residues: CASSSDSNQPQHF.